Detailed here is one T cell receptor beta chain. The data were taken from a study of blood T cell repertoires in COVID-19. Study information: Collection of acute and convalescent COVID-19 samples took place in the United States, Italy and Spain. PBMCs, B-cell-depleted T cells, or T cells provided the cDNA or gDNA that made up the material.

This CDR3 region has 14 residues. CDR1 and CDR2 (germline): SNHLY, FYNNEI. V trimming: 3 bases; J trimming: 1 base; junction bases outside the gene matches: 3. In the authors' workflow: Nucleated cell counts were estimated from reference gene primer amplification. Method: immunoSEQ multiplex PCR; TCRdb's copy keeps in-frame clones and lacks some. That table supplies the V and J calls and clone size; D and trimming were determined from the DNA. The repertoire holds under 150,000 clones, approximately 86% seen once, with approximately 20% in the top ten. The sequenced material came from peripheral blood. This chain links TRBV2 with TRBJ2-7; 7 positions agree with TRBD2. The source is a woman in her fifties or sixties who had recovered from COVID-19. CDR3 sequence (DNA): TGTGCCAGCAGTGACGGGAGGATGTCCTACGAGCAGTACTTC. Amino acids: CASSDGRMSYEQYF.